One and the same sample provided the 27 T cell receptor beta chains below, sequenced in a study of spatial heterogeneity in lung cancer. Findings of the study overall: In tumors, expanded intratumoral alpha and beta TCR counts tracked mutation counts.

TCRdb reanalysed the 5' RACE reads using MiXCR and keeps one entry per CDR3 protein. The profile shows approximately 4,600 distinct CDR3 sequences, approximately 8% of them singletons. As for time point: sample taken at primary tumor resection. Their recognized antigens are unknown. Sequences were derived from lung tumor tissue, sampled at surgery. The origin of the receptors is a male donor with early-stage non-small cell lung cancer.

The genes are TRBV29-1 and TRBJ2-7, with 8 bases fitting TRBD1. The germline CDR1 and CDR2 sequences are SQVTM and ANQGSEA. The CDR3 loop spans 13 amino acids. V gave up 4 bases and J gave up 6 bases; unmatched junction bases: 8. The DNA for the CDR3 is TGCAGCGTTGGTGGGACAGGTTACTTCGAGCAGTACTTC. This gives the protein CSVGGTGYFEQYF.

The CDR3, as DNA: TGTGCCAGCTCACTTATGCAGGGTGGTATTGATTCACCCCTCCACTTT. Amino acids: CASSLMQGGIDSPLHF. The chain combines TRBV18 with TRBJ1-6; D might be TRBD1 (5 bases). Trimming shortened V by 4 bases and J by 8 bases, and 18 bases separated the two germline ends. Germline-derived CDR1 and CDR2 are KGHSH and LQKENI. The CDR3 has 16 residues.

This clonotype counts as medium-sized (0.01 to 0.1%). The chain is built from TRBV20-1 and TRBJ2-1, with 7 nucleotides matching TRBD2. The CDR3 is 13 amino acids. The V gene end was trimmed by 3 bases and the J gene end by 2 bases; junction bases not matched to a gene: 1. The germline V gene has CDR1 DFQATT and CDR2 SNEGSKA (reference sequence). CDR3 region: CSARAGAYNEQFF. CDR3 sequence (DNA): TGCAGTGCTAGGGCGGGGGCCTACAATGAGCAGTTCTTC.

This clonotype has ten or more counts. V usage is TRBV12-3 or TRBV12-4 and J usage is TRBJ1-5; 7 nucleotides match TRBD1. This CDR3 region has 16 residues. V shed 5 bases and J 4 bases; nucleotides not matched to a gene: 11. The CDR3 region is CASSEGRGTENQPQHF. For the CDR3, the DNA is TGTGCCAGCAGTGAGGGGCGCGGGACAGAAAATCAGCCCCAGCATTTT.

In this sample, this clonotype is medium-sized (0.01 to 0.1%). The V and J genes are TRBV27 and TRBJ1-5; D is uncertain. The germline V gene has CDR1 MNHEY and CDR2 SMNVEV (reference sequence). Trimming took off 5 bases at V and 3 bases at J, with 23 bases between the two ends. The CDR3 loop spans 18 amino acids. This CDR3 reads CASSPASWRDGDNQPQHF. As DNA, the CDR3 is TGTGCCAGCAGTCCGGCTAGTTGGAGGGATGGGGACAATCAGCCCCAGCATTTT.

By frequency in the sample, this clonotype is medium-sized. V gene TRBV5-1 combines with J gene TRBJ2-5; D remains unclear. CDR1 SGHRS and CDR2 YFSETQ come from the germline V gene. V was cut by 4 bases and J by 2 bases, with 3 bases left in between. The CDR3 totals 11 residues. CDR3 amino acids: CASSHQETQYF. CDR3 nucleotides: TGCGCCAGCAGCCATCAAGAGACCCAGTACTTC.

This clonotype is labeled as medium-sized. The rearrangement uses TRBV7-2 and TRBJ2-3, with D uncertain. V lost 2 bases and J lost 7, with 1 base in between. The CDR3 covers 10 residues. The germline V gene encodes CDR1 SGHTA and CDR2 FQGNSA. In DNA form, the CDR3 reads TGTGCCAGCAGCTTAAATACGCAGTATTTT. This encodes CASSLNTQYF. The full variable domain, with the rest looked up from reference TRBV7-2 and TRBJ2-3, is GAGVSQSPSNKVTEKGKDVELRCDPISGHTALYWYRQSLGQGLEFLIYFQGNSAPDKSGLPSDRFSAERTGGSVSTLTIQRTQQEDSAVYLCASSLNTQYFGPGTRLTVL.

This clonotype is categorized as medium-sized. The chain couples TRBV11-2 to TRBJ2-3; tentative D call: TRBD2 (5 bases). This CDR3 is 13 amino acids long. The germline gives CDR1 SGHAT, CDR2 FQNNGV. The ends were cut back, 2 bases at V and 6 bases at J, with 9 bases in the middle. The CDR3 nucleotides read TGTGCCAGCAGCTTATTCTCGGGGGATACGCAGTATTTT. Its protein product is CASSLFSGDTQYF.

This clonotype was detected ten times or more. V and J are TRBV11-2 and TRBJ2-3, with D perhaps TRBD2 (6 bases). The V gene's germline CDR1 is SGHAT and CDR2 FQNNGV. CDR3 size: 12 residues. Trimming took off 6 bases at V and 5 bases at J, with 9 bases between the two ends. CDR3 in DNA: TGTGCCAGCAGGGCGGAGGGAGATACGCAGTATTTT. This encodes CASRAEGDTQYF.

The chain couples TRBV28 to TRBJ2-7, with D possibly being TRBD2 (5 bases). Germline CDR1 MDHEN, CDR2 SYDVKM. Trimming shortened V by 8 bases and J by 1 base, and 12 bases separated the two germline ends. The CDR3 runs 13 residues. The CDR3 nucleotides read TGTGCCAGCTCACCCACGGGGTCCTACGAGCAGTACTTC. This translates into CASSPTGSYEQYF.

This clonotype is medium-sized within its sample. This chain uses TRBV12-3 or TRBV12-4 with TRBJ2-3, with 8 bases identical to TRBD2. CDR3 length: 16 residues. V gave up 6 bases and J gave up 4 bases; unmatched junction bases: 12. The DNA for the CDR3 is TGTGCCAGCAGCTCCCAGGCCCAACTAGCGGCAGATACGCAGTATTTT. Amino acid sequence: CASSSQAQLAADTQYF.

Within the sample, this clonotype is medium-sized. The chain combines TRBV5-1 with TRBJ1-2; tentative D call: TRBD1 (5 bases). With 0 bases removed from V and 0 bases from J, the gap between germline ends came to 18 bases. Germline CDR1 SGHRS, CDR2 YFSETQ. The CDR3 length is 18 residues. The CDR3 bases are TGCGCCAGCAGCTTGGCCCCGCCGGACATATTCTCTAACTATGGCTACACCTTC. Translating gives CASSLAPPDIFSNYGYTF.

This clonotype is labeled large. The chain links TRBV6-5 to TRBJ1-2; no firm D call. V was trimmed by 6 bases and J by 1 base, leaving 12 bases between them. Germline CDR1 is MNHEY and CDR2 is SVGAGI. CDR3 length equals 14 residues. The CDR3 DNA reads TGTGCCAGCAGCCCAGGAGTACGTAACTATGGCTACACCTTC. This codes for CASSPGVRNYGYTF.

In its sample, this clonotype is medium-sized. The chain employs TRBV3-1 and TRBJ1-4, with D unresolved. Germline-derived CDR1 and CDR2 are LGHDT and YNNKEL (reference sequence). This CDR3 contains 14 residues. V was clipped by 4 bases and J by 8 bases, with 14 bases between them. This CDR3 is CASSPLGGREKLFF. CDR3 coding DNA: TGTGCCAGCAGCCCCCTAGGAGGGCGGGAAAAACTGTTTTTT.

This clonotype was seen ten or more times. J is TRBJ2-1 and V is TRBV5-1, with 11 bases matching TRBD2. CDR3 size: 13 residues. Germline V gene lookup returns CDR1 SGHRS and CDR2 YFSETQ. V trimming: 3 bases; J trimming: 9 bases; junction bases outside the gene matches: 2. CDR3: CASSSLAGVEQFF. The CDR3 coding sequence is TGCGCCAGCAGCTCACTAGCGGGAGTTGAGCAGTTCTTC.

The table lists this clonotype with many counts. This chain links TRBV9 with TRBJ2-7; TRBD1 or TRBD2 may be the D gene (5 bases each). Per germline, CDR1 SGDLS and CDR2 YYNGEE. The germline V and J ends were trimmed by 3 bases and 0 bases, with 16 bases remaining between them. The CDR3 spans 16 residues. CDR3 region: CASSDNPGRSSYEQYF. CDR3 coding DNA: TGTGCCAGCAGCGACAATCCGGGACGAAGCTCCTACGAGCAGTACTTC.

This clonotype is labeled as medium-sized (0.01 to 0.1%). CDR3 nucleotide sequence: TGTGCCAGCAGCAGTGGGGATAACAATCAGCCCCAGCATTTT. Its protein product is CASSSGDNNQPQHF. The genes are TRBV7-6 and TRBJ1-5, with unresolved D. Germline V gives CDR1 SGHVS, CDR2 FNYEAQ. The CDR3 is 14 residues long. Trimming removed 5 bases from V and 3 bases from J, with 11 bases in between.

By sample fraction, this clonotype is medium-sized (0.01 to 0.1%). The chain recombines TRBV7-2 with TRBJ2-7; 7 bases are a match to TRBD2. V was pared by 1 base and J by 4 bases, with 1 base of the junction left unmatched. The CDR3 is 13 amino acids. Germline assignment: CDR1 SGHTA and CDR2 FQGNSA. The CDR3 sequence: CASSLVRGYEQYF. The CDR3 DNA follows: TGTGCCAGCAGCTTAGTGCGGGGGTACGAGCAGTACTTC.

This clonotype has ten or more counts. The chain recombines TRBV12-3 or TRBV12-4 with TRBJ2-7; 7 bases align to TRBD2. CDR3 size: 14 residues. V shed 3 bases, J shed 4 bases, and the junction held 6 bases outside the gene matches. The CDR3 sequence is CASSFSGELYEQYF. The CDR3 nucleotides are TGTGCCAGCAGTTTCAGCGGGGAGCTTTACGAGCAGTACTTC.

Judged by abundance, this clonotype is medium-sized. The rearrangement uses TRBV29-1 and TRBJ2-1; 10 positions match TRBD1. The CDR3 sequence is 13 residues long. After removal of 7 bases from V and 2 bases from J, the junction contained 2 bases not matched to a gene. CDR1 and CDR2 from the germline V gene are SQVTM and ANQGSEA. This CDR3 is CSAGTGAYNEQFF. The CDR3 DNA sequence: TGCAGCGCTGGGACAGGGGCCTACAATGAGCAGTTCTTC.

By share, this clonotype ranks as medium-sized. The genes are TRBV7-2 and TRBJ2-3; perhaps D is TRBD1 or TRBD2 (6 bases each). Trimming removed 3 bases at V and 3 bases at J, with 13 bases between. In germline, CDR1 is SGHTA, CDR2 FQGNSA. The CDR3 totals 15 residues. Here the CDR3 DNA reads TGTGCCAGCAGCTTTAGGGGGAGGTGGACAGATACGCAGTATTTT. This translates into CASSFRGRWTDTQYF.

By proportion, this clonotype is medium-sized (0.01 to 0.1%). DNA of the CDR3: TGCAGCGTTGGGTCAGGGGGCGAAGGTTCACCCCTCCACTTT. This translates into CSVGSGGEGSPLHF. V and J are TRBV29-1 and TRBJ1-6, with 8 positions matching TRBD1. Germline CDR1 reads SQVTM; CDR2 reads ANQGSEA. V shed 4 bases, J shed 9 bases, and the junction held 8 bases outside the gene matches. The CDR3 extends over 14 amino acids.

This clonotype was observed at least ten times. The chain combines TRBV20-1 with TRBJ2-1, with D tentatively TRBD2 (5 bases). V was cut by 4 bases and J by 8 bases, with 12 bases left in between. Germline V gene sequence: CDR1 DFQATT, CDR2 SNEGSKA (reference sequence). CDR3 length: 12 amino acids. The CDR3: CSANMGVDEQFF. The CDR3 DNA is TGCAGTGCTAATATGGGAGTCGATGAGCAGTTCTTC.

This clonotype has ten or more counts. The rearrangement joins TRBV7-3 to TRBJ1-5; D gene unclear. V lost 5 bases and J lost 8, with 13 bases in between. Germline lookup yields CDR1 SGHTA and CDR2 FQGTGA. The CDR3 length is 13 residues. This CDR3 is CASSPNREEPQHF. For the CDR3, the DNA is TGTGCCAGCAGCCCAAACCGTGAAGAGCCCCAGCATTTT.

By share, this clonotype counts as medium-sized. The chain carries TRBV18 and TRBJ1-1; TRBD1 might be the D (5 bases). The germline V gene encodes CDR1 KGHSH and CDR2 LQKENI. The CDR3 is 13 amino acids. V lost 8 bases, J lost 7 bases, and 17 bases lay in between. Here the CDR3 DNA reads TGTGCCAGCGGGGGGACCCCCAAGGGTGAAGCTTTCTTT. This gives the protein CASGGTPKGEAFF.

This clonotype is classed as medium-sized. V is TRBV12-3 or TRBV12-4 and J is TRBJ2-7; D is unresolved. Trimming removed 7 bases from V and 3 bases from J, with 4 bases in between. CDR3 length: 10 residues. The CDR3 loop reads CASTFYEQYF. The CDR3 bases are TGTGCCAGCACGTTCTACGAGCAGTACTTC.

This clonotype has ten or more counts. The chain couples TRBV7-2 to TRBJ2-5; D possibly corresponds to TRBD1 (5 bases). Germline CDR1 SGHTA, CDR2 FQGNSA. There are 14 residues in the CDR3. The V end was cut by 6 bases, the J end by 5 bases, with 16 bases between. CDR3 bases: TGTGCCAGCAGTTTTAAGGGGTCCCGGGAGACCCAGTACTTC. This gives the protein CASSFKGSRETQYF.